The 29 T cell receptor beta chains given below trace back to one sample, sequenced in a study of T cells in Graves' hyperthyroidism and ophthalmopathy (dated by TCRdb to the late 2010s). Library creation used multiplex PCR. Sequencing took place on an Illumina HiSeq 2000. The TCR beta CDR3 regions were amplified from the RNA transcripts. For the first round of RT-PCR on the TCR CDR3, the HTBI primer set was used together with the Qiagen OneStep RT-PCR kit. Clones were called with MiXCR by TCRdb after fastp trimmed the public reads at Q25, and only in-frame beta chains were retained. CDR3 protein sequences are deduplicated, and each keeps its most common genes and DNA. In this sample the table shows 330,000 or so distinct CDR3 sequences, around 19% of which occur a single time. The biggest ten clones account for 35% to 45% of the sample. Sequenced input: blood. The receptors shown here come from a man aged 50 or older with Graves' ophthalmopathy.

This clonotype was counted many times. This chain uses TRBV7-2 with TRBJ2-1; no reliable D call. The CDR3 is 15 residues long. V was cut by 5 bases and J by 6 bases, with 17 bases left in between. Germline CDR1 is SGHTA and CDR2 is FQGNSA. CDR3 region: CASSITSTQGNEQFF. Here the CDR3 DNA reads TGTGCCAGCAGCATTACAAGTACCCAAGGCAATGAGCAGTTCTTC. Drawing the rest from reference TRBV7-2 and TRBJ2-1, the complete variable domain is GAGVSQSPSNKVTEKGKDVELRCDPISGHTALYWYRQSLGQGLEFLIYFQGNSAPDKSGLPSDRFSAERTGGSVSTLTIQRTQQEDSAVYLCASSITSTQGNEQFFGPGTRLTVL.

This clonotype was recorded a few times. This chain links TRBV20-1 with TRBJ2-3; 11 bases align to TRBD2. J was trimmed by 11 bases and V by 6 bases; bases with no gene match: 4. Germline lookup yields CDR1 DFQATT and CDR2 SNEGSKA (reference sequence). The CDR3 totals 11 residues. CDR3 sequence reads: CSAPGLAEQYF. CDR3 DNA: TGCAGTGCCCCGGGACTAGCGGAGCAGTATTTT.

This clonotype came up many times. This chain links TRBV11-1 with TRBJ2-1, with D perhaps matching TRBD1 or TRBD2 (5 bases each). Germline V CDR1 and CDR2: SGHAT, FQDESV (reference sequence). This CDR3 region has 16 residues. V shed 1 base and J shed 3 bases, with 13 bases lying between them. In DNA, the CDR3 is TGTGCCAGCAGCTTAGGGCGGATGGGGGACTACAATGAGCAGTTCTTC. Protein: CASSLGRMGDYNEQFF.

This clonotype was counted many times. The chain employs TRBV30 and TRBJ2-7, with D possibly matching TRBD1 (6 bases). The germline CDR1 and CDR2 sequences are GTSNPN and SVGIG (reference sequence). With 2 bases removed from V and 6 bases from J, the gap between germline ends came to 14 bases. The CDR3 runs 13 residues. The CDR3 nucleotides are TGTGCCTGGAGTATCGACAGGCCCCCCGAGCAGTACTTC. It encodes CAWSIDRPPEQYF.

CDR3 amino acids: CASSRTSGRARGDTQYF. Written as DNA, the CDR3 is TGTGCCAGCAGCCGGACTAGCGGGAGGGCCAGGGGAGATACGCAGTATTTT. The chain combines TRBV27 with TRBJ2-3; 15 bases are a match to TRBD2. J lost 5 bases, V lost 6 bases, and 9 bases had no gene match. The CDR3 totals 17 residues. Germline-derived CDR1 and CDR2 are MNHEY and SMNVEV (reference sequence).

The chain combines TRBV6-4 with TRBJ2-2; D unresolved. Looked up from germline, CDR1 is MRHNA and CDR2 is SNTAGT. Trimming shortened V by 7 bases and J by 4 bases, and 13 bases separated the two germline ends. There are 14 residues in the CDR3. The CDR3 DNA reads TGTGCCAGCACCAAAGCTCATGGCACCGGGGAGCTGTTTTTT. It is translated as CASTKAHGTGELFF.

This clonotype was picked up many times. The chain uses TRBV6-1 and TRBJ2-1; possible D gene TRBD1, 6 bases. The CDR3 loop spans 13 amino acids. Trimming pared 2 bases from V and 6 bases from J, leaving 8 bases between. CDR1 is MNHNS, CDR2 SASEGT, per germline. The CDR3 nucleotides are TGTGCCAGCAGTGAAAGAGGGGGCAATGAGCAGTTCTTC. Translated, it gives CASSERGGNEQFF.

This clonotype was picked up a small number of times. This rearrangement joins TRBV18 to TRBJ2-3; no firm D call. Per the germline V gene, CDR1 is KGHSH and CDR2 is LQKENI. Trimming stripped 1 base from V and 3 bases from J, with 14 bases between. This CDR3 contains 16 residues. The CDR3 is CASSPLRLDGTDTQYF. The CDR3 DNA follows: TGTGCCAGCTCACCACTTAGGCTGGACGGAACAGATACGCAGTATTTT.

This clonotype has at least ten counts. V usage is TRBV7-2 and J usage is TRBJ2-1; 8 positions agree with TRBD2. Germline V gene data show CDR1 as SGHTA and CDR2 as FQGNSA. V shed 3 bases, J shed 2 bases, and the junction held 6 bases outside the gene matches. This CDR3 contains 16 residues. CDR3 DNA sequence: TGTGCCAGCAGCTTGACCGGGACTAGGGCCTACAATGAGCAGTTCTTC. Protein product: CASSLTGTRAYNEQFF. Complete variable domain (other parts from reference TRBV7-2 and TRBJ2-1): GAGVSQSPSNKVTEKGKDVELRCDPISGHTALYWYRQSLGQGLEFLIYFQGNSAPDKSGLPSDRFSAERTGGSVSTLTIQRTQQEDSAVYLCASSLTGTRAYNEQFFGPGTRLTVL.

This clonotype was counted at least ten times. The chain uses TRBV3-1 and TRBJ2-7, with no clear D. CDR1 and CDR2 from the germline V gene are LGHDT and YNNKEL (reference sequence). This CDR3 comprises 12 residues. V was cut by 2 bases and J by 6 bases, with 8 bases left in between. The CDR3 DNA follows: TGTGCCAGCAGCCAACTTAACGCCGAGCAGTACTTC. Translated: CASSQLNAEQYF.

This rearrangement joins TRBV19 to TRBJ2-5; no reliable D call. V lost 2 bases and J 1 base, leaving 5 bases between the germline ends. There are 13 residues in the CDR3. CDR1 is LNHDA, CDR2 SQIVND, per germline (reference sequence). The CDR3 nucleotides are TGTGCCAGTAGTATACTAGTCCAAGAGACCCAGTACTTC. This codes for CASSILVQETQYF.

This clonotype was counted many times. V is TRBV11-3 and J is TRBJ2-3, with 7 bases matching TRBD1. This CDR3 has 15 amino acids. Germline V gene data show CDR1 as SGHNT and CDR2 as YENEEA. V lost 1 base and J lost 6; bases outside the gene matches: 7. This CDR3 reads CASSLGQGPFDTQYF. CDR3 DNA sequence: TGTGCCAGCAGCTTAGGACAGGGCCCCTTCGATACGCAGTATTTT.

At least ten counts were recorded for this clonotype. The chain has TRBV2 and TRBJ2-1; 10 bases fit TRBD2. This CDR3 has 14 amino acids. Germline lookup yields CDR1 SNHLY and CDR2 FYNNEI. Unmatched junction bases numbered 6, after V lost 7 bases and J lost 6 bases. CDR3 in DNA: TGTGCCAGCACGAAACTAGCGGGACCCAATGAGCAGTTCTTC. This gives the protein CASTKLAGPNEQFF.

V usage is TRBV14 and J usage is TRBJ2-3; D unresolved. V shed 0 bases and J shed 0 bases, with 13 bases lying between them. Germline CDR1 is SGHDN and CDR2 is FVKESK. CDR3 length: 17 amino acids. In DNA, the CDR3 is TGTGCCAGCAGCCAAGATCTGGGCAGGCTAAGCACAGATACGCAGTATTTT. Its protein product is CASSQDLGRLSTDTQYF. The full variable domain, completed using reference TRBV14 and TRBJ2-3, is EAGVTQFPSHSVIEKGQTVTLRCDPISGHDNLYWYRRVMGKEIKFLLHFVKESKQDESGMPNNRFLAERTGGTYSTLKVQPAELEDSGVYFCASSQDLGRLSTDTQYFGPGTRLTVL.

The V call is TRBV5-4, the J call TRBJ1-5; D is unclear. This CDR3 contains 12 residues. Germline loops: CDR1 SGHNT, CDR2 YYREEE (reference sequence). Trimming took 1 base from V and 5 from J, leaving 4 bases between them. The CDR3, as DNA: TGTGCCAGCAGCTTGCCGGATCAGCCCCAGCATTTT. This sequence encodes CASSLPDQPQHF.

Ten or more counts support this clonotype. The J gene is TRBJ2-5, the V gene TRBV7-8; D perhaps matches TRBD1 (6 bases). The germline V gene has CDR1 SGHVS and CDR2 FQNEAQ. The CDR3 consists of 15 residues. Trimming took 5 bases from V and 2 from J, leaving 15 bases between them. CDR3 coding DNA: TGTGCCAGCAGCCCCCCAGGGGTAGCGCAAGAGACCCAGTACTTC. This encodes CASSPPGVAQETQYF.

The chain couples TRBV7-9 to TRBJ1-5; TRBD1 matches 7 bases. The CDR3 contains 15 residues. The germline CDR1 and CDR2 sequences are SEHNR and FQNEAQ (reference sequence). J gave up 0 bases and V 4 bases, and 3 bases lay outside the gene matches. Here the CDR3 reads CASSSQGSSNQPQHF. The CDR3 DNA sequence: TGTGCCAGCAGCTCACAGGGGTCTAGCAATCAGCCCCAGCATTTT. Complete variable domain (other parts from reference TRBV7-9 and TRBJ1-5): DTGVSQNPRHKITKRGQNVTFRCDPISEHNRLYWYRQTLGQGPEFLTYFQNEAQLEKSRLLSDRFSAERPKGSFSTLEIQRTEQGDSAMYLCASSSQGSSNQPQHFGDGTRLSIL.

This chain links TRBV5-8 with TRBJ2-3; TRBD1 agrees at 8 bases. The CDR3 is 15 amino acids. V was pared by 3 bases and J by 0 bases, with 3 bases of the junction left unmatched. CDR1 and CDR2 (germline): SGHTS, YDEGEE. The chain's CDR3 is CASSWQGASTDTQYF. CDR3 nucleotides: TGTGCCAGCAGCTGGCAGGGGGCGAGCACAGATACGCAGTATTTT.

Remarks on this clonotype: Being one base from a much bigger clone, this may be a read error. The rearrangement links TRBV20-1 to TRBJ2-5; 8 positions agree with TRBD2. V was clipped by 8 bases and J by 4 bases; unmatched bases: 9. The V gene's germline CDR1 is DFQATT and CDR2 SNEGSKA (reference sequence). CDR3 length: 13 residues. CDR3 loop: CSFGAGVRETQYF. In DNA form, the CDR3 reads TGCAGTTTCGGAGCGGGAGTAAGAGAGACCCAGTACTTC.

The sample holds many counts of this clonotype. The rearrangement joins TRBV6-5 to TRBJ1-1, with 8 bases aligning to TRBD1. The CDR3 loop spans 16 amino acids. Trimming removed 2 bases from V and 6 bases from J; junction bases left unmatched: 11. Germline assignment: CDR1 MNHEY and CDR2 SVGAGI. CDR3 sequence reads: CASSYGGRGQYPEAFF. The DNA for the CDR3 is TGTGCCAGCAGTTACGGCGGCAGGGGGCAATATCCTGAAGCTTTCTTT.

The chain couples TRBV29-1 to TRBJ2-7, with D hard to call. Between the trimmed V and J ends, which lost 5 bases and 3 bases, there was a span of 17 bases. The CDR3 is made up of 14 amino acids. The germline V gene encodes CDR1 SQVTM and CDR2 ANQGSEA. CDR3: CSVLTTDGHYEQYF. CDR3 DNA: TGCAGCGTTCTCACTACGGACGGTCACTACGAGCAGTACTTC.

CDR3 residues: CATTGLADAFGKNIQYF. Here the CDR3 DNA reads TGTGCCACAACGGGACTAGCGGATGCCTTCGGCAAAAACATTCAGTACTTC. This chain links TRBV7-9 with TRBJ2-4, with TRBD2 identical over 11 bases. V trimming: 10 bases; J trimming: 3 bases; junction bases outside the gene matches: 14. Germline V gene sequence: CDR1 SEHNR, CDR2 FQNEAQ (reference sequence). The CDR3 is 17 amino acids. The full variable domain, with the rest looked up from reference TRBV7-9 and TRBJ2-4, is DTGVSQNPRHKITKRGQNVTFRCDPISEHNRLYWYRQTLGQGPEFLTYFQNEAQLEKSRLLSDRFSAERPKGSFSTLEIQRTEQGDSAMYLCATTGLADAFGKNIQYFGAGTRLSVL.

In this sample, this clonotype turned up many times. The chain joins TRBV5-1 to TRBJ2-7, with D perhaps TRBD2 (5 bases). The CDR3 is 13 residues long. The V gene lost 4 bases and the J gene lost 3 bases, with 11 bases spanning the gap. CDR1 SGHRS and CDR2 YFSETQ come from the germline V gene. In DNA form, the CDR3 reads TGCGCCAGCAGCAGGGTTGGACTCTACGAGCAGTACTTC. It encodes CASSRVGLYEQYF.

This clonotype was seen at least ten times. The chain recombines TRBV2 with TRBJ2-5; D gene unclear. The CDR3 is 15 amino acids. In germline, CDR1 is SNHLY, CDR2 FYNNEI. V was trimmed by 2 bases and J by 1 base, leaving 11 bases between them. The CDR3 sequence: CASSEYLGLQETQYF. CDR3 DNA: TGTGCCAGCAGTGAATATCTAGGGCTCCAAGAGACCCAGTACTTC.

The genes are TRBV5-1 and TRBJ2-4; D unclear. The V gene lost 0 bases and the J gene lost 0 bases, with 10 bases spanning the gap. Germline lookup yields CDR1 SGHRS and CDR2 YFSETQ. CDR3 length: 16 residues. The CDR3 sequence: CASSLDTYLAKNIQYF. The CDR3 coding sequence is TGCGCCAGCAGCTTGGACACCTATTTAGCCAAAAACATTCAGTACTTC. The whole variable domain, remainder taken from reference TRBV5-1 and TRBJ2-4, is KAGVTQTPRYLIKTRGQQVTLSCSPISGHRSVSWYQQTPGQGLQFLFEYFSETQRNKGNFPGRFSGRQFSNSRSEMNVSTLELGDSALYLCASSLDTYLAKNIQYFGAGTRLSVL.

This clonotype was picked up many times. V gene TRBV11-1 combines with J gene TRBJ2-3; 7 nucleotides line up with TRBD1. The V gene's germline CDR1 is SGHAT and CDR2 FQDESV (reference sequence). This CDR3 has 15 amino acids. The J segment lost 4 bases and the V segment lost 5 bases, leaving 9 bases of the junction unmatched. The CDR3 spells CASSHRDRGSDTQYF. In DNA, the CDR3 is TGTGCCAGCAGCCACCGGGACAGAGGATCAGATACGCAGTATTTT.

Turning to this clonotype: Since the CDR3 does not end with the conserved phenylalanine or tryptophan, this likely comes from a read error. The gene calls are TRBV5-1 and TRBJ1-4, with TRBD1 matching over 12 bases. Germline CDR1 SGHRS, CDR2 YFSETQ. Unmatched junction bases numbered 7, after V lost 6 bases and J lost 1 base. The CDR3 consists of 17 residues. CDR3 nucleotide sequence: TGCGCCAGCATGTCTGGGGACAGGGGGCGAACTAATGAAAAACTGTTTCTT. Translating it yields CASMSGDRGRTNEKLFL.

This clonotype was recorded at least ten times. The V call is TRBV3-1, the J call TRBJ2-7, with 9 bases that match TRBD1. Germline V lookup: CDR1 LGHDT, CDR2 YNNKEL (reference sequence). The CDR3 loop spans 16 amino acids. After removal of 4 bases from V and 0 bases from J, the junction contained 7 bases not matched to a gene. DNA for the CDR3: TGTGCCAGCAGCCGTTCCGGGACAGGGTTCTCCTACGAGCAGTACTTC. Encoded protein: CASSRSGTGFSYEQYF.

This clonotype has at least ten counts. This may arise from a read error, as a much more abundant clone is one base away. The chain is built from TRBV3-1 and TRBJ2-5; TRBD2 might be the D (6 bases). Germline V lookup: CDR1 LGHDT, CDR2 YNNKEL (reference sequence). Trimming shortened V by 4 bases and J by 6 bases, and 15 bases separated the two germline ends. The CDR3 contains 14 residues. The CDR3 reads CASSLAGWQKTQYF. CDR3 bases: TGTGCCAGCAGCCTGGCGGGATGGCAAAAGACCCAGTACTTC.